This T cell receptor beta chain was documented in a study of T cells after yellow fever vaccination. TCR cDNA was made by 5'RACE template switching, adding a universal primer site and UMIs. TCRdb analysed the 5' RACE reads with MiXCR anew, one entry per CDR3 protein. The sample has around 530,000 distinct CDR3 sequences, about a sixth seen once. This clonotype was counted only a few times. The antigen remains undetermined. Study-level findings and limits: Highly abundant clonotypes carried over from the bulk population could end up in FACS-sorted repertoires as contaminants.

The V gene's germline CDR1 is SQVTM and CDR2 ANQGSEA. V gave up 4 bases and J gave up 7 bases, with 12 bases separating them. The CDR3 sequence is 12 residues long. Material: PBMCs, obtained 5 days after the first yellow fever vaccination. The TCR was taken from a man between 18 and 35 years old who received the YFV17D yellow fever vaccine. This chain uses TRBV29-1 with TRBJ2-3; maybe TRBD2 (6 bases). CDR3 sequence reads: CSVGDWENTQYF. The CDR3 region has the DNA TGCAGCGTTGGGGACTGGGAGAATACGCAGTATTTT.